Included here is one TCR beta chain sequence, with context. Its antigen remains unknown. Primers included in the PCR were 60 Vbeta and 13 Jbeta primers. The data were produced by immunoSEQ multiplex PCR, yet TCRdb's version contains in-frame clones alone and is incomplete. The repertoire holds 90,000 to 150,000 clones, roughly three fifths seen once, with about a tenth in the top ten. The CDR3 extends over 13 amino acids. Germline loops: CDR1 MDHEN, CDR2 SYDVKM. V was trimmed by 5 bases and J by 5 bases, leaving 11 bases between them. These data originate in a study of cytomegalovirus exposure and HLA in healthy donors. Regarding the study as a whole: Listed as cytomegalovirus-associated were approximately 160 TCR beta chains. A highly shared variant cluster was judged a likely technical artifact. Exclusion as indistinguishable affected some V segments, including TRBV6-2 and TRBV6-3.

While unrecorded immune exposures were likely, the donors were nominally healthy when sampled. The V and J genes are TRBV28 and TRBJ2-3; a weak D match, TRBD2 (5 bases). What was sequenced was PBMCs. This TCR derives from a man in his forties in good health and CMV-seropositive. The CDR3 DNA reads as TGTGCCAGCAGTCCCCGGGCGGGAGATACGCAGTATTTT. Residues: CASSPRAGDTQYF.